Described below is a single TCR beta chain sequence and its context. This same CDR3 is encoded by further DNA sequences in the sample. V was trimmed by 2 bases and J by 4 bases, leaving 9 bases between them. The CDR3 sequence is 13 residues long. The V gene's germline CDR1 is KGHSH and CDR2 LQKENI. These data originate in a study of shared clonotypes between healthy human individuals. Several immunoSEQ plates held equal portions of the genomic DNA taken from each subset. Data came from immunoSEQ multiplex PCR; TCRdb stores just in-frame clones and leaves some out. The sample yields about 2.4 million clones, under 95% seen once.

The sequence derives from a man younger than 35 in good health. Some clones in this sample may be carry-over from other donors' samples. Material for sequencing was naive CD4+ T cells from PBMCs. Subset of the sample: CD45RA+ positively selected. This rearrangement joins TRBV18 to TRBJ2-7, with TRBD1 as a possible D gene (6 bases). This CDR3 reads CASSPSTGYEQYF. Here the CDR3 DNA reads TGTGCCAGCTCACCATCGACAGGTTACGAGCAGTACTTC.